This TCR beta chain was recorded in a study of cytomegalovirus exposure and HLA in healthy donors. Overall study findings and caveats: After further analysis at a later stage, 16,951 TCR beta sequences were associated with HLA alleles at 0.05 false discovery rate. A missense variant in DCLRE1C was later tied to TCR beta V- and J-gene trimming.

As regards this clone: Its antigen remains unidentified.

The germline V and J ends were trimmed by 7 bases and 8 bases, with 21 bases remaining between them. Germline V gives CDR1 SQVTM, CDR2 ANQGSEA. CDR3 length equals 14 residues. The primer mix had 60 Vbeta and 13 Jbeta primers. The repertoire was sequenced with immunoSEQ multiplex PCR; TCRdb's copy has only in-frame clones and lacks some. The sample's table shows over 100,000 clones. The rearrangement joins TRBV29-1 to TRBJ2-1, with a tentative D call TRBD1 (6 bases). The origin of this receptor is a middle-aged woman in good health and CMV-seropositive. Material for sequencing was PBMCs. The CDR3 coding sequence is TGCAGCGCCACGGGACACAAGATTCTCGATGAGCAGTTCTTC. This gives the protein CSATGHKILDEQFF.